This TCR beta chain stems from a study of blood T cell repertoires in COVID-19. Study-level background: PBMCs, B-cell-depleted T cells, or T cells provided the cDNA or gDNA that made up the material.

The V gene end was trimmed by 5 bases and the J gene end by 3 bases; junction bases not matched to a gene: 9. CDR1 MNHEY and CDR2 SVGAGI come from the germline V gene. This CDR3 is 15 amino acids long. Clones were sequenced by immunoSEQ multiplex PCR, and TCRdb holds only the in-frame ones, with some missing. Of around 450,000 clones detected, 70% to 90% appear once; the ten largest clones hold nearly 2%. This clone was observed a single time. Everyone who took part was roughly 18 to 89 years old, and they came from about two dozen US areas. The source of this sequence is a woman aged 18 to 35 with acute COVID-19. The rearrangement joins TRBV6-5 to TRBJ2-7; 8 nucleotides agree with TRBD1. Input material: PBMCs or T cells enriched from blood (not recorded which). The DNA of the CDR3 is TGTGCCAGCAGTACAGACAGGGGATCCCTCTACGAGCAGTACTTC. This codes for CASSTDRGSLYEQYF.